The present TCR beta chain was sequenced within a study of circulating and synovial CD4+ cells in juvenile arthritis. Notes on the study in general: T cell genome counts differed by at least an order of magnitude between CPL and CD4 samples.

About this clone itself: Its specificity is not known.

Patients with active juvenile idiopathic arthritis donated these samples. CDR1 is PRHDT, CDR2 FYEKMQ, per germline (reference sequence). This CDR3 region has 17 residues. V lost 6 bases and J lost 0, with 18 bases in between. Libraries were prepared by immunoSEQ multiplex PCR; TCRdb keeps only in-frame clonotypes and omits some of them. In the table there are around 32,000 clones, around 95% of which are singletons. The specimen was CD4+ T cells from blood. J is TRBJ2-1 and V is TRBV13; D may be TRBD2 (5 bases). The receptor was derived from a human donor with juvenile idiopathic arthritis. In nucleotides, the CDR3 is TGTGCCAGCAGTCGAGCGGCCGCGGCGAGCTCCTACAATGAGCAGTTCTTC. The encoded protein is CASSRAAAASSYNEQFF.